Shown below are 5 T cell receptor beta chains from a single sample sequenced in a study of blood T cell repertoires in COVID-19. TCRdb's copy holds only in-frame clones and misses some; the assay was immunoSEQ multiplex PCR. The repertoire includes about 160,000 clones, approximately 90% of them detected once, and roughly 2.3% sits in the top ten. The sequenced sample consisted of peripheral blood. The receptors stem from a man between 18 and 35 years old with acute or convalescent COVID-19.

The genes are TRBV2 and TRBJ2-2, with 8 bases matching TRBD2. Trimming cost V 1 base and J 4 bases; bases outside gene matches: 5. Germline CDR1 is SNHLY and CDR2 is FYNNEI. The CDR3 runs to 16 residues. CDR3 nucleotide sequence: TGTGCCAGCAGTGAAGGGCCGGGAGGGGTCACCGGGGAGCTGTTTTTT. Protein product: CASSEGPGGVTGELFF.

This clone was counted a single time. The CDR3 DNA is TGTGCCAGCACCGGACAGCGTCGCTCCTACGAGCAGTACTTC. It translates to CASTGQRRSYEQYF. V usage is TRBV25-1 and J usage is TRBJ2-7, with D maybe TRBD1 (6 bases). The V end was cut by 7 bases, the J end by 0 bases, with 13 bases between. Germline V gene lookup returns CDR1 MGHDK and CDR2 SYGVNS. The CDR3 is 14 residues long.

J is TRBJ1-2 and V is TRBV12-3 or TRBV12-4; unclear D gene. The CDR3 extends over 13 amino acids. Trimming removed 2 bases at V and 2 bases at J, with 6 bases between. CDR3 residues: CASSLLRNYGYTF. Written as DNA, the CDR3 is TGTGCCAGCAGTTTACTCAGGAACTATGGCTACACCTTC.

The chain carries TRBV10-3 and TRBJ1-5; 8 nucleotides line up with TRBD1. This CDR3 has 15 amino acids. Germline-derived CDR1 and CDR2 are ENHRY and SYGVKD. V shed 3 bases, J shed 3 bases, and the junction held 4 bases outside the gene matches. Written as DNA, the CDR3 is TGTGCCATCAGTGAAGGACAGGGAACCAATCAGCCCCAGCATTTT. This codes for CAISEGQGTNQPQHF.

The rearrangement uses TRBV18 and TRBJ2-7; possible D gene TRBD1, 6 bases. The V gene's germline CDR1 is KGHSH and CDR2 LQKENI. Trimming removed 4 bases from V and 1 base from J, with 11 bases in between. This CDR3 spans 14 amino acids. CDR3 sequence reads: CASSLMDRSYEQYF. The CDR3 DNA reads as TGTGCCAGCTCACTAATGGACAGATCCTACGAGCAGTACTTC.